The sequence of this T cell receptor beta chain was determined in a study of OX40 agonist ivuxolimab in advanced cancers. General notes on the study: Ivuxolimab was a fully human IgG2 agonistic monoclonal antibody targeting the costimulatory receptor OX40 (CD134). Intravenous ivuxolimab was administered to patients every 2 weeks at six dose levels: 0.01, 0.1, 0.3, 1.5, 3 and 10 mg/kg. Among the 52 dose-escalation patients, some 20 had hepatocellular carcinoma, roughly 15 melanoma, 9 renal cell carcinoma and 9 head and neck cancer. A male proportion of roughly 85% and a mean age of approximately 60 years, ranging from 23 to 79, were recorded for the dose-escalation cohort. Patients were allowed to have had prior anti-PD-1, anti-PD-L1 or anti-CTLA-4 therapy, and approximately 40% of the dose-escalation patients had been treated with checkpoint inhibitors. Partial responses occurred in three dose-escalation patients: two with cutaneous melanoma and one with hepatocellular carcinoma. Peripheral TCRbeta sequencing aimed to test whether ivuxolimab altered TCR sequence diversity and caused clonal T-cell expansion. The paper covers the monotherapy dose-escalation part of the phase I ivuxolimab trial, which included N ≈ 50 patients.

In the germline V gene (reference sequence), CDR1 corresponds to SEHNR and CDR2 to FQNEAQ. Trimming removed 1 base from V and 4 bases from J, leaving 7 bases between the germline ends. The CDR3 contains 14 residues, cysteine and phenylalanine counted. The entry retains the CDR3 DNA only, 42 bases that are in frame from base 1. Comments on this clone: The antigen it binds to is not known. It has no much larger one-base neighbor in the sample; base qualities were not kept.

Patients with autoimmune disease history or receiving systemic immunosuppression were excluded from the trial. Peripheral blood for TCR sequencing was collected from all dose cohorts at baseline, on cycle 4 day 1, and on cycle 7 day 1. The samples were drawn from a first-in-human, open-label, multicenter phase I dose-escalation trial of ivuxolimab. Adults with locally advanced or metastatic melanoma, renal cell carcinoma, hepatocellular carcinoma or head and neck squamous cell carcinoma were enrolled in the trial. Before TCR sequencing, CD4+ T cells and CD8+ T cells were sorted from peripheral blood as separate populations. The paper as a whole reports these results and caveats: At doses of 0.1 to 3.0 mg/kg, clonal expansion of both CD4+ and CD8+ T cells in blood was seen between baseline and week 6. After ivuxolimab, CD8+ T cells had more expanded clones than CD4+ T cells on average. The antigen specificity of the peripheral T cells that underwent clonal expansion was not determined. Low levels of normalized T-cell clonal expansion were also seen in some nonresponding patients. In partial responders in the 0.1-3.0 mg/kg groups, normalized peripheral clonal expansion was found to be among the lowest, especially among CD8+ T cells.

Genomic DNA was extracted from sorted cells for sequencing of the TCRbeta CDR3 region. TCRbeta CDR3 regions were sequenced using the immunoSEQ Assay. TCRdb holds this immuneACCESS table with in-frame rearrangements only. Some clones are missing; in checked studies, unresolved V genes explain under half, and the rest has no known cause. This sample has 45,000 to 75,000 clones in its table, and 75% to 85% of those were observed once. The ten largest make up roughly 1.1% of the sample. The rearranged chain carries TRBV7-9 and TRBJ1-4; TRBD1 could be the D gene, as 5 bases match. The sample consisted of CD4+ or CD8+ T cells sorted from blood, taken in a trial of the OX40 agonist ivuxolimab. The receptor was isolated from an adult with an advanced solid tumor such as melanoma, head and neck, liver or kidney cancer. The CDR3 reads CASSLGQNNEKLFF. Here is the DNA: TGTGCCAGCAGCTTAGGACAGAATAATGAAAAACTGTTTTTT.